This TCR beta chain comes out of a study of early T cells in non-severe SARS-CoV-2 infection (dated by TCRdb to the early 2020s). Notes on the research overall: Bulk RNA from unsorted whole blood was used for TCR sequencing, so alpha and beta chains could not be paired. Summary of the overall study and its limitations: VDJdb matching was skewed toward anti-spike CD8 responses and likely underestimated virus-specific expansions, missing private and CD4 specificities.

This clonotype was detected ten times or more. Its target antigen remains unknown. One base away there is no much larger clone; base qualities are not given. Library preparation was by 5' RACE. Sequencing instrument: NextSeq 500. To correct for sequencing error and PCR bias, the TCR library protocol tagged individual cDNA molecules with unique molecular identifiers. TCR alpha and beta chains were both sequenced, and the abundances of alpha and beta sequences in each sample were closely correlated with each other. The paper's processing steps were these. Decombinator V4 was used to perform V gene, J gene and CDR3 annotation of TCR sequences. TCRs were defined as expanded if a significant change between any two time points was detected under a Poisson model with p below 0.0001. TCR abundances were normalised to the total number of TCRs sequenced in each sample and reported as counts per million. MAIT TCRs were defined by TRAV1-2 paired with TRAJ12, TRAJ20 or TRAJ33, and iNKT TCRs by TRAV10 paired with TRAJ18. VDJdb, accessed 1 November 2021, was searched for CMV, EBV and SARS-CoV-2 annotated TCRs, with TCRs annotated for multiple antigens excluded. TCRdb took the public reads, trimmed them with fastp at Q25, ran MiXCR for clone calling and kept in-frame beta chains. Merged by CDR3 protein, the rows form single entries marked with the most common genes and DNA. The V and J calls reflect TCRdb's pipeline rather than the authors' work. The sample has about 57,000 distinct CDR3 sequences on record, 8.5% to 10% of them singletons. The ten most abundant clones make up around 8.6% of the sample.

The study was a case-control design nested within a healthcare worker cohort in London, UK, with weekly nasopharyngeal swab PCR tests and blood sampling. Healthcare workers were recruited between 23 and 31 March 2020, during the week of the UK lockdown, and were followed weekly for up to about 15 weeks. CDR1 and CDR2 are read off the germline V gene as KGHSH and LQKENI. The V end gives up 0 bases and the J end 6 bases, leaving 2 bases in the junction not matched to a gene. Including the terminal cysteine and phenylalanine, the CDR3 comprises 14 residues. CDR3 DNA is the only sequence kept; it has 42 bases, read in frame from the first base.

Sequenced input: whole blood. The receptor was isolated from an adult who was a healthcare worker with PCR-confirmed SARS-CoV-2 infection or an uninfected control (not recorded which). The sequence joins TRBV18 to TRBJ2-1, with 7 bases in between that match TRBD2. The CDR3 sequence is CASSPPTSFNEQFF. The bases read TGTGCCAGCTCACCACCGACTAGCTTCAATGAGCAGTTCTTC.